This T cell receptor (beta chain) was documented in a study of blood T cells in healthy people across ages. Whole-study results and caveats: Measured against age, TCR beta diversity per million T cells decreased in a roughly linear manner.

Healthy individuals of Caucasian origin from Russia, aged roughly 6 to 95, served as donors. Primed by a sample-barcoded 5' primer and a J-beta primer mix, a second PCR proceeded for about 6 to 12 cycles. TCRdb re-called the 5' RACE reads through MiXCR, storing one row per CDR3 protein. The table includes fewer than 900,000 distinct CDR3 sequences, about 42% detected once. This CDR3 is built from 13 residues. V was clipped by 5 bases and J by 5 bases, with 12 bases between them. CDR1 is SGHTA, CDR2 FQGTGA, per germline. Worth noting for this clonotype: Its antigen remains unidentified.

This chain uses TRBV7-3 with TRBJ1-1; no clear D. Source material: blood. The receptor was isolated from a woman aged 60 to 75 in good health. Written as DNA, the CDR3 is TGTGCCAGCAGCGCTTCGGCAAATACTGAAGCTTTCTTT. Protein product: CASSASANTEAFF. Looking up the rest from reference TRBV7-3 and TRBJ1-1 gives the full variable domain: GAGVSQTPSNKVTEKGKYVELRCDPISGHTALYWYRQSLGQGPEFLIYFQGTGAADDSGLPNDRFFAVRPEGSVSTLKIQRTERGDSAVYLCASSASANTEAFFGQGTRLTVV.